These 24 T cell receptor beta chains were all obtained from the same sample, sequenced in a study of T cell responses to AZD1222 COVID-19 vaccine. Data came from immunoSEQ multiplex PCR; TCRdb stores just in-frame clones and leaves some out. The sample contains some 140,000 clones, approximately 92% of which appear only once. Sequencing used peripheral blood, obtained 28 days after the second AZD1222 dose. The source of these receptors is an adult who received the AZD1222 COVID-19 vaccine.

Notes on this clone: At one boundary the junction diverges from the germline segment, which might be a read error. The chain recombines TRBV6-2 or TRBV6-3 with TRBJ2-5; D ambiguous. The CDR3 loop spans 14 amino acids. Germline lookup yields CDR1 MNHEY and CDR2 SVGEGT. The CDR3 here is CASSFSTQQGTQYF. CDR3 coding DNA: TGTGCCAGCAGTTTCAGTACCCAACAAGGGACCCAGTACTTC.

The chain has TRBV6-5 and TRBJ1-5; no clear D. Trimming removed 2 bases at V and 4 bases at J, with 6 bases between. The V gene's germline CDR1 is MNHEY and CDR2 SVGAGI. The CDR3 is 13 residues long. The CDR3 here is CASSYRVNQPQHF. In DNA, the CDR3 is TGTGCCAGCAGTTACCGGGTTAATCAGCCCCAGCATTTT.

A note on this clone: Other DNA sequences in this sample translate to the same CDR3. The chain is built from TRBV18 and TRBJ1-2, with TRBD1 identical over 7 bases. Trimming removed 3 bases from V and 2 bases from J; junction bases left unmatched: 3. Germline CDR1 reads KGHSH; CDR2 reads LQKENI. This CDR3 is 14 amino acids long. CDR3 loop: CASSPDRANYGYTF. CDR3 in DNA: TGTGCCAGCTCACCCGACAGGGCAAACTATGGCTACACCTTC.

The chain links TRBV6-5 to TRBJ1-2, with TRBD1 matching 10 bases. The CDR3 is 16 amino acids. The V segment lost 4 bases and the J segment 2 bases; nucleotides outside the gene matches: 7. Germline V lookup: CDR1 MNHEY, CDR2 SVGAGI. CDR3 in DNA: TGTGCCAGCAGTTCAGGACAGGGGGTGGGAAACTATGGCTACACCTTC. This encodes CASSSGQGVGNYGYTF.

This rearrangement joins TRBV19 to TRBJ1-1, with D maybe TRBD1 (5 bases). Trimming left V 3 bases short and J 6 bases short, with 14 bases between. The CDR3 consists of 14 residues. Germline V gene data show CDR1 as LNHDA and CDR2 as SQIVND (reference sequence). CDR3 in amino acids: CASSIGGGWAEAFF. Written as DNA, the CDR3 is TGTGCCAGTAGTATTGGGGGTGGGTGGGCTGAAGCTTTCTTT. Full variable domain (missing parts from reference TRBV19 and TRBJ1-1): DGGITQSPKYLFRKEGQNVTLSCEQNLNHDAMYWYRQDPGQGLRLIYYSQIVNDFQKGDIAEGYSVSREKKESFPLTVTSAQKNPTAFYLCASSIGGGWAEAFFGQGTRLTVV.

This chain links TRBV30 with TRBJ2-5; 7 bases agree with TRBD2. The CDR3 is 17 residues long. Germline V gene data show CDR1 as GTSNPN and CDR2 as SVGIG (reference sequence). V was pared by 4 bases and J by 5 bases, with 19 bases of the junction left unmatched. The CDR3 sequence is CAWTYGLGYGRRETQYF. CDR3 DNA sequence: TGTGCCTGGACATACGGACTAGGATATGGAAGACGGGAGACCCAGTACTTC.

The chain recombines TRBV11-2 with TRBJ1-1, with D maybe TRBD1 (6 bases). V lost 5 bases and J lost 4, with 17 bases in between. Looked up from germline, CDR1 is SGHAT and CDR2 is FQNNGV. The CDR3 length is 15 residues. The CDR3 nucleotides read TGTGCCAGCAGCCACTCAGGGGAGGGGGTCACTGAAGCTTTCTTT. Its protein product is CASSHSGEGVTEAFF.

This chain connects TRBV2 to TRBJ2-1; D may be TRBD2 (6 bases). Germline CDR1 and CDR2: SNHLY and FYNNEI. The V and J ends lost 5 bases and 7 bases respectively, with 9 bases between them. This CDR3 spans 12 amino acids. The CDR3 sequence: CASSPSDNEQFF. In DNA, the CDR3 is TGTGCCAGCAGTCCTAGCGATAATGAGCAGTTCTTC.

This rearrangement joins TRBV4-1 to TRBJ1-2; TRBD1 matches at 9 bases. The V gene end was trimmed by 4 bases and the J gene end by 1 base; junction bases not matched to a gene: 7. This CDR3 has 16 amino acids. Per germline, CDR1 MGHRA and CDR2 YSYEKL. CDR3 nucleotide sequence: TGCGCCAGCAGCCGCAATAACAGGGGGCTTAACTATGGCTACACCTTC. Its protein product is CASSRNNRGLNYGYTF.

The chain has TRBV6-2 or TRBV6-3 and TRBJ2-7; D may be TRBD1 (6 bases). There are 15 residues in the CDR3. Per the germline V gene, CDR1 is MNHEY and CDR2 is SVGEGT. V was clipped by 0 bases and J by 4 bases, with 13 bases between them. The CDR3 loop reads CASSYSQGPPYEQYF. The CDR3 nucleotides read TGTGCCAGCAGTTACTCACAGGGACCTCCTTACGAGCAGTACTTC.

The J gene is TRBJ2-3, the V gene TRBV13; D uncertain. The CDR3 sequence is 15 residues long. CDR1 and CDR2 from the germline V gene are PRHDT and FYEKMQ (reference sequence). V lost 4 bases, J lost 2 bases, and 13 bases lay in between. DNA for the CDR3: TGTGCCAGCAGCTCCGGGCCTCCGGACACAGATACGCAGTATTTT. Translating gives CASSSGPPDTDTQYF.

This chain's CDR3 is CASSLGRAGGSDSTDTQYF. The CDR3 DNA sequence: TGTGCCAGCAGCTTAGGGCGAGCGGGGGGGTCGGATAGCACAGATACGCAGTATTTT. This rearrangement joins TRBV11-2 to TRBJ2-3; 10 bases are a match to TRBD2. V dropped 1 base and J dropped 0; count of bases not matched to a gene: 10. The CDR3 has 19 amino acids. Germline V gene lookup returns CDR1 SGHAT and CDR2 FQNNGV.

This chain uses TRBV6-5 with TRBJ2-1; D gene ambiguous. Trimming removed 6 bases at V and 5 bases at J, with 8 bases between. This CDR3 has 12 residues. Germline-derived CDR1 and CDR2 are MNHEY and SVGAGI. CDR3 DNA sequence: TGTGCCAGCAGGGCGGCTCACAATGAGCAGTTCTTC. The encoded protein is CASRAAHNEQFF.

V usage is TRBV6-5 and J usage is TRBJ2-7; no reliable D call. Germline-derived CDR1 and CDR2 are MNHEY and SVGAGI. The CDR3 totals 14 residues. With 0 bases removed from V and 0 bases from J, the gap between germline ends came to 6 bases. DNA for the CDR3: TGTGCCAGCAGTTACTCCGGAGACTCCTACGAGCAGTACTTC. The encoded protein is CASSYSGDSYEQYF.

The chain recombines TRBV27 with TRBJ1-3; the D is unclear. Looked up from germline, CDR1 is MNHEY and CDR2 is SMNVEV (reference sequence). The CDR3 is 14 amino acids. The V end was cut by 8 bases, the J end by 0 bases, with 11 bases between. This CDR3 is CASRRTLSGNTIYF. In DNA, the CDR3 is TGTGCCAGCCGACGGACCCTCTCTGGAAACACCATATATTTT.

The chain couples TRBV2 to TRBJ1-2; D is ambiguous. Trimming left V 4 bases short and J 2 bases short, with 5 bases between. Germline V gene lookup returns CDR1 SNHLY and CDR2 FYNNEI. The CDR3 totals 12 residues. The CDR3 DNA follows: TGTGCCAGCAGTGCCGGGAACTATGGCTACACCTTC. It is translated as CASSAGNYGYTF.

The V call is TRBV28, the J call TRBJ2-2, with D possibly being TRBD2 (6 bases). Looked up from germline, CDR1 is MDHEN and CDR2 is SYDVKM. Trimming shortened V by 5 bases and J by 0 bases, and 7 bases separated the two germline ends. The CDR3 covers 14 residues. The CDR3 loop reads CASSGRPNTGELFF. DNA of the CDR3: TGTGCCAGCAGTGGGAGGCCGAACACCGGGGAGCTGTTTTTT. The full variable domain, with the rest looked up from reference TRBV28 and TRBJ2-2, is DVKVTQSSRYLVKRTGEKVFLECVQDMDHENMFWYRQDPGLGLRLIYFSYDVKMKEKGDIPEGYSVSREKKERFSLILESASTNQTSMYLCASSGRPNTGELFFGEGSRLTVL.

This chain links TRBV5-4 with TRBJ1-2; 7 bases line up with TRBD1. V was pared by 4 bases and J by 5 bases, with 11 bases of the junction left unmatched. Per germline, CDR1 SGHNT and CDR2 YYREEE (reference sequence). This CDR3 contains 15 residues. The CDR3 sequence is CASSIPTGFGYGYTF. CDR3 sequence (DNA): TGTGCCAGCAGCATTCCGACAGGGTTTGGGTATGGCTACACCTTC.

Concerning this clone: Germline is not matched at one junction end, which may reflect a read error. This chain links TRBV11-3 with TRBJ2-1, with 15 bases identical to TRBD2. The length of the CDR3 is 17 residues. Germline lookup yields CDR1 SGHNT and CDR2 YENEEA. The CDR3 DNA reads TGTGCCAGCAGCCCCCGGACTAGCGGGGGGGCTAAAAATGGGCAGTTCTTC. Its translation: CASSPRTSGGAKNGQFF. The full variable domain, its missing parts supplied by reference TRBV11-3 and TRBJ2-1, is EAGVVQSPRYKIIEKKQPVAFWCNPISGHNTLYWYLQNLGQGPELLIRYENEEAVDDSQLPKDRFSAERLKGVDSTLKIQPAELGDSAVYLCASSPRTSGGAKNGQFFGPGTRLTVL.

J is TRBJ1-1 and V is TRBV7-9, with TRBD1 matching 8 bases. This CDR3 spans 15 amino acids. Germline values: CDR1 SEHNR, CDR2 FQNEAQ (reference sequence). V lost 2 bases and J lost 6; bases outside the gene matches: 8. DNA of the CDR3: TGTGCCAGCAGCTTACTACAGGGGGTGGAATCTGAAGCTTTCTTT. Translation gives CASSLLQGVESEAFF.

The V call is TRBV10-3, the J call TRBJ1-2; D is undetermined. The CDR3 contains 16 residues. Germline CDR1 and CDR2: ENHRY and SYGVKD. V lost 4 bases and J 0 bases, leaving 15 bases between the germline ends. The CDR3 here is CAISAGDEGTNYGYTF. CDR3 in DNA: TGTGCCATCAGTGCTGGAGACGAGGGCACTAACTATGGCTACACCTTC.

The genes are TRBV7-9 and TRBJ2-2, with 7 bases matching TRBD1. CDR3 length: 13 amino acids. V shed 8 bases, J shed 1 base, and the junction held 1 base outside the gene matches. Per the germline V gene, CDR1 is SEHNR and CDR2 is FQNEAQ (reference sequence). The CDR3 DNA is TGTGCCAGCGCAGGGGGGAACACCGGGGAGCTGTTTTTT. Its translation: CASAGGNTGELFF. Full variable domain (remainder filled in from reference TRBV7-9 and TRBJ2-2): DTGVSQNPRHKITKRGQNVTFRCDPISEHNRLYWYRQTLGQGPEFLTYFQNEAQLEKSRLLSDRFSAERPKGSFSTLEIQRTEQGDSAMYLCASAGGNTGELFFGEGSRLTVL.

The chain couples TRBV9 to TRBJ1-1; weak D call: TRBD1 (5 bases). The CDR3 length is 13 residues. Trimming pared 5 bases from V and 4 bases from J, leaving 12 bases between. Germline V gene sequence: CDR1 SGDLS, CDR2 YYNGEE. The DNA of the CDR3 is TGTGCCAGCAGTGAAGGGGTTATCACTGAAGCTTTCTTT. This sequence encodes CASSEGVITEAFF.

This rearrangement joins TRBV27 to TRBJ2-1, with 8 nucleotides matching TRBD1. The V and J ends lost 5 bases and 6 bases, in that order; junction bases with no gene match: 3. Germline CDR1 MNHEY, CDR2 SMNVEV (reference sequence). CDR3 size: 13 residues. The DNA for the CDR3 is TGTGCCAGCAGTCCAGGGACAGGCAATGAGCAGTTCTTC. Protein: CASSPGTGNEQFF.